The 28 T cell receptor beta chains below all came from one sample that was sequenced in a study of blood T cell repertoires in COVID-19. TCRdb's copy holds only in-frame clones and misses some; the assay was immunoSEQ multiplex PCR. The sample holds about 480,000 clones, more than 85% seen once. Input material: PBMCs or T cells enriched from blood (not recorded which). Receptor source: a woman in her sixties or seventies who had recovered from COVID-19.

V is TRBV5-1 and J is TRBJ2-3; 10 positions agree with TRBD2. Per germline, CDR1 SGHRS and CDR2 YFSETQ. CDR3 size: 17 residues. Trimming cost V 4 bases and J 2 bases; bases outside gene matches: 10. CDR3 DNA sequence: TGCGCCAGCAGCAAACTTAGCGGGGGGCATAACACAGATACGCAGTATTTT. This gives the protein CASSKLSGGHNTDTQYF.

This clone was seen only a few times. The J gene is TRBJ2-7, the V gene TRBV7-9, with a weak D call TRBD1 (6 bases). The CDR3 is 13 residues long. V was clipped by 0 bases and J by 6 bases, with 9 bases between them. From germline, CDR1 is SEHNR and CDR2 FQNEAQ (reference sequence). This chain's CDR3 is CASSLAGAGEQYF. As DNA, the CDR3 is TGTGCCAGCAGCTTAGCGGGGGCTGGCGAGCAGTACTTC.

The chain couples TRBV5-4 to TRBJ2-1, with TRBD2 matching over 8 bases. The junction had 9 bases not matched to a gene; V was cut back by 2 bases and J by 8 bases. Looked up from germline, CDR1 is SGHNT and CDR2 is YYREEE (reference sequence). The length of the CDR3 is 15 residues. CDR3 DNA sequence: TGTGCCAGCAGCTTAGGGGCTAGCGGGTGGTATGAGCAGTTCTTC. Its translation: CASSLGASGWYEQFF.

The rearrangement joins TRBV9 to TRBJ2-3; 10 nucleotides align to TRBD2. CDR3 length: 14 amino acids. CDR1 and CDR2 (germline): SGDLS, YYNGEE. V gave up 6 bases and J gave up 6 bases; unmatched junction bases: 7. The CDR3 here is CASNSLAGADTQYF. The CDR3 DNA follows: TGTGCCAGCAATTCGCTAGCGGGGGCGGATACGCAGTATTTT.

This clone was recorded only once. This chain connects TRBV2 to TRBJ2-3; 11 bases fit TRBD1. Germline V gives CDR1 SNHLY, CDR2 FYNNEI. This CDR3 is built from 18 residues. V shed 4 bases and J 1 base; nucleotides not matched to a gene: 10. For the CDR3, the DNA is TGTGCCAGCAGTGTCCTACCCGGGACAGGGGGAGGCACAGATACGCAGTATTTT. Residues: CASSVLPGTGGGTDTQYF.

This clone was found once. This chain connects TRBV6-5 to TRBJ1-6, with a possible D match to TRBD1 (5 bases). Trimming stripped 6 bases from V and 3 bases from J, with 9 bases between. Germline V lookup: CDR1 MNHEY, CDR2 SVGAGI. CDR3 length equals 14 residues. CDR3 DNA: TGTGCCAGCAGCCCAGACAGCTATAATTCACCCCTCCACTTT. Its translation: CASSPDSYNSPLHF.

V usage is TRBV19 and J usage is TRBJ2-4; 9 bases match TRBD2. V shed 0 bases, J shed 4 bases, and the junction held 10 bases outside the gene matches. The CDR3 length is 18 residues. CDR1 and CDR2 from the germline V gene are LNHDA and SQIVND (reference sequence). This CDR3 reads CASSIDPPTSGAKNIQYF. CDR3 DNA: TGTGCCAGTAGTATAGATCCCCCGACTAGCGGAGCTAAAAACATTCAGTACTTC.

The CDR3 reads CASMGLSRNEQFF. CDR3 nucleotides: TGTGCCAGCATGGGACTTTCGAGGAATGAGCAGTTCTTC. The gene calls are TRBV2 and TRBJ2-1; maybe TRBD2 (6 bases). This CDR3 is 13 amino acids long. From germline, CDR1 is SNHLY and CDR2 FYNNEI. V dropped 7 bases and J dropped 7 bases, with 14 bases sitting between them.

CDR3 sequence: CASSLSGTGVYGYTF. CDR3 sequence (DNA): TGTGCCAGCTCACTTTCCGGGACAGGCGTCTATGGCTACACCTTC. The chain joins TRBV18 to TRBJ1-2; 8 bases fit TRBD1. The trim removed 4 bases at V and 4 bases at J, leaving 8 bases unmatched. CDR3 length: 15 amino acids. CDR1 KGHSH and CDR2 LQKENI come from the germline V gene.

V and J are TRBV15 and TRBJ1-3; D might be TRBD1 (5 bases). The V end was cut by 0 bases, the J end by 9 bases, with 9 bases between. Looked up from germline, CDR1 is LNHNV and CDR2 is YYDKDF (reference sequence). CDR3 length: 13 residues. The CDR3 is CATSREGDFTIYF. CDR3 in DNA: TGTGCCACCAGCAGAGAAGGGGATTTCACCATATATTTT. Based on the CDR3 plus reference TRBV15 and TRBJ1-3, the full variable domain is DAMVIQNPRYQVTQFGKPVTLSCSQTLNHNVMYWYQQKSSQAPKLLFHYYDKDFNNEADTPDNFQSRRPNTSFCFLDIRSPGLGDTAMYLCATSREGDFTIYFGEGSWLTVV.

The chain links TRBV5-5 to TRBJ1-5; TRBD1 aligns across 8 bases. The length of the CDR3 is 15 residues. Germline trimming cut 4 bases from V and 1 base from J; bases unmatched to any gene: 4. Germline values: CDR1 SGHKS, CDR2 YYEKEE (reference sequence). CDR3 protein: CASSPQGGSNQPQHF. CDR3 DNA: TGTGCCAGCAGCCCACAGGGGGGGAGCAATCAGCCCCAGCATTTT.

The rearrangement joins TRBV6-1 to TRBJ2-2, with 12 bases that match TRBD2. The CDR3 runs 17 residues. J gave up 6 bases and V 4 bases, and 9 bases lay outside the gene matches. Germline values: CDR1 MNHNS, CDR2 SASEGT. The CDR3 protein is CASSGQLAGGPAGELFF. DNA of the CDR3: TGTGCCAGCAGTGGACAGCTAGCGGGGGGGCCAGCCGGGGAGCTGTTTTTT.

The chain combines TRBV5-5 with TRBJ1-1; D perhaps matches TRBD1 (6 bases). CDR1 and CDR2 from the germline V gene are SGHKS and YYEKEE (reference sequence). V lost 4 bases, J lost 5 bases, and 21 bases lay in between. There are 16 residues in the CDR3. DNA of the CDR3: TGTGCCAGCAGCCCCCAGATGAGCAGGGGCGGGACTGAAGCTTTCTTT. This gives the protein CASSPQMSRGGTEAFF.

The rearrangement uses TRBV15 and TRBJ2-1, with 8 nucleotides matching TRBD2. The CDR3 runs to 16 residues. The junction had 4 bases not matched to a gene; V was cut back by 0 bases and J by 3 bases. The germline V gene encodes CDR1 LNHNV and CDR2 YYDKDF (reference sequence). Here the CDR3 reads CATSRDRRGVYNEQFF. Written as DNA, the CDR3 is TGTGCCACCAGCAGAGATCGGCGGGGGGTCTACAATGAGCAGTTCTTC.

This chain links TRBV5-4 with TRBJ2-2; 7 bases align to TRBD2. The CDR3 is 14 amino acids. Germline V gene data show CDR1 as SGHNT and CDR2 as YYREEE (reference sequence). Trimming cost V 1 base and J 6 bases; bases outside gene matches: 3. This CDR3 is CASSLIAGAGELFF. The DNA of the CDR3 is TGTGCCAGCAGCTTGATTGCGGGGGCCGGGGAGCTGTTTTTT. The variable domain in full, completed from reference TRBV5-4 and TRBJ2-2, reads ETGVTQSPTHLIKTRGQQVTLRCSSQSGHNTVSWYQQALGQGPQFIFQYYREEENGRGNFPPRFSGLQFPNYSSELNVNALELDDSALYLCASSLIAGAGELFFGEGSRLTVL.

The V gene is TRBV18, the J gene TRBJ2-5, with a tentative D call TRBD2 (6 bases). CDR3 length: 14 residues. Trimming removed 3 bases at V and 5 bases at J, with 13 bases between. The V gene's germline CDR1 is KGHSH and CDR2 LQKENI. The CDR3 DNA follows: TGTGCCAGCTCACCTCCTGGAGGGCGGGAGACCCAGTACTTC. Translation: CASSPPGGRETQYF.

In this sample, this clone turned up a few times. The chain uses TRBV2 and TRBJ1-5; D gene ambiguous. Germline-derived CDR1 and CDR2 are SNHLY and FYNNEI. The CDR3 sequence is 15 residues long. Trimming stripped 1 base from V and 7 bases from J, with 14 bases between. This chain's CDR3 is CASSEGRSANQPQHF. CDR3 DNA sequence: TGTGCCAGCAGTGAAGGTCGCAGTGCAAACCAGCCCCAGCATTTT.

The V and J genes are TRBV10-1 and TRBJ2-7; D ambiguous. Trimming took off 6 bases at V and 2 bases at J, with 5 bases between the two ends. Germline V gene sequence: CDR1 WNHNN, CDR2 SYGVQD (reference sequence). This CDR3 spans 11 amino acids. The CDR3 DNA follows: TGCGCCAGCAGCCGAGCCTACGAGCAGTACGTC. Protein: CASSRAYEQYV.

The chain links TRBV3-1 (or the pseudogene TRBV3-2) to TRBJ2-5, with a possible D match to TRBD2 (5 bases). This CDR3 is 12 amino acids long. Germline CDR1 and CDR2: LGHDT and YNNKEL (reference sequence). Trimming removed 3 bases at V and 6 bases at J, with 8 bases between. CDR3 sequence: CASSHASQTQYF. CDR3 coding DNA: TGTGCCAGCAGCCATGCTAGCCAGACCCAGTACTTC.

Here the CDR3 reads CASSPTQDRGRSGANVLTF. The CDR3 DNA follows: TGTGCCAGCAGCCCAACTCAGGACAGGGGGCGGTCTGGGGCCAACGTCCTGACTTTC. The chain couples TRBV14 to TRBJ2-6; 11 nucleotides align to TRBD1. The V gene end was trimmed by 4 bases and the J gene end by 1 base; junction bases not matched to a gene: 9. The germline CDR1 and CDR2 sequences are SGHDN and FVKESK. CDR3 size: 19 residues.

The chain combines TRBV10-3 with TRBJ2-3; D is possibly TRBD1 (7 bases). CDR1 ENHRY and CDR2 SYGVKD come from the germline V gene. This CDR3 contains 15 residues. V dropped 3 bases and J dropped 3 bases, with 13 bases sitting between them. CDR3 in DNA: TGTGCCATCAGTGACGGGCAGGGGGGAACAGATACGCAGTATTTT. It translates to CAISDGQGGTDTQYF.

In nucleotides, the CDR3 is TGTGCCAGTAGTATAGCCTTGAACACTGAAGCTTTCTTT. This sequence encodes CASSIALNTEAFF. The J gene is TRBJ1-1, the V gene TRBV19; D remains unclear. Trimming removed 1 base at V and 0 bases at J, with 3 bases between. The CDR3 runs to 13 residues. Germline assignment: CDR1 LNHDA and CDR2 SQIVND (reference sequence). Looking up the rest from reference TRBV19 and TRBJ1-1 gives the full variable domain: DGGITQSPKYLFRKEGQNVTLSCEQNLNHDAMYWYRQDPGQGLRLIYYSQIVNDFQKGDIAEGYSVSREKKESFPLTVTSAQKNPTAFYLCASSIALNTEAFFGQGTRLTVV.

The V call is TRBV5-1, the J call TRBJ1-2, with D hard to call. The germline CDR1 and CDR2 sequences are SGHRS and YFSETQ. Trimming took 4 bases from V and 7 from J, leaving 26 bases between them. There are 17 residues in the CDR3. The CDR3: CASSDYRTWHPYSGYTF. CDR3 in DNA: TGCGCCAGCAGCGACTATCGGACCTGGCACCCATATAGTGGCTACACCTTC.

The chain carries TRBV1 and TRBJ1-5. TRBV1 is classified as a pseudogene. There are 18 residues in the CDR3. The CDR3 coding sequence is TGCACCAGCAGCCAAGAATGCGGGACGCACTATAGCAATCAGCCCCAGCATTTT. Translated, it gives CTSSQECGTHYSNQPQHF.

This clone has just a few counts. The rearrangement links TRBV4-1 to TRBJ2-1, with D perhaps TRBD1 (6 bases). V lost 4 bases to trimming and J lost 0 bases, with 13 bases between them. From germline, CDR1 is MGHRA and CDR2 YSYEKL. The CDR3 extends over 16 amino acids. The DNA for the CDR3 is TGCGCCAGCAGCCGCACAGGGTCGAGCTCCTACAATGAGCAGTTCTTC. This codes for CASSRTGSSSYNEQFF.

The chain combines TRBV19 with TRBJ2-3; D perhaps matches TRBD2 (5 bases). The CDR3 is made up of 15 amino acids. V gave up 3 bases and J gave up 1 base, with 11 bases separating them. CDR1 and CDR2 from the germline V gene are LNHDA and SQIVND (reference sequence). The CDR3 is CASSMDPGGTDTQYF. The DNA for the CDR3 is TGTGCCAGTAGTATGGACCCCGGGGGCACAGATACGCAGTATTTT.

The rearrangement joins TRBV10-3 to TRBJ2-5; TRBD2 matches at 8 bases. Germline V CDR1 and CDR2: ENHRY, SYGVKD. V lost 10 bases, J lost 5 bases, and 12 bases stayed unmatched. This CDR3 is built from 14 residues. The CDR3 coding sequence is TGTGCCACCCGGGACGGGGGGGCCAAGGAGACCCAGTACTTC. It specifies CATRDGGAKETQYF.

The chain is built from TRBV15 and TRBJ1-4; the D gene is possibly TRBD1 (6 bases). Trimming left V 0 bases short and J 3 bases short, with 17 bases between. The CDR3 is made up of 18 amino acids. From germline, CDR1 is LNHNV and CDR2 YYDKDF (reference sequence). CDR3 sequence (DNA): TGTGCCACCAGCAGAGATCCAGTTAGACAGGCGGCTAATGAAAAACTGTTTTTT. Translated, it gives CATSRDPVRQAANEKLFF.